The rows below give T cell receptor beta chains drawn from one sample of a study of OX40 agonist ivuxolimab in advanced cancers. Profiled with immunoSEQ multiplex PCR; TCRdb holds only in-frame clones, not every one. Among tens of thousands of clones listed, approximately 84% were seen once. The sequences come from CD4+ or CD8+ T cells sorted from blood, collected in a trial of the OX40 agonist ivuxolimab. Source of these receptors: an adult with an advanced solid tumor such as melanoma, head and neck, liver or kidney cancer. Each CDR3 is given with its conserved first and last residue. D genes are given only for firm matches. For some rows the clone size is stated as once, few or many, or as a class when expanded; others skip it.

TRBJ1-2,TRBV29-1,.,.,TGCAGCGTTCCAAGGACAGACCTCTATGGCTACACCTTC,CSVPRTDLYGYTF
TRBJ2-5,TRBV4-1,.,.,TGCGCCAGCAGCCAAGACCCGGGAGAGCAAGAGACCCAGTACTTC,CASSQDPGEQETQYF
TRBJ2-3,TRBV4-1,.,TRBD2,TGCGCCACCGAGTCCGGAATAGCGGGGGGTACAGATACGCAGTATTTT,CATESGIAGGTDTQYF
TRBJ2-5,TRBV11-2,.,TRBD2,TGTGCCAGCAGCTTAGGTAGCGCGGGGGGAGAGACCCAGTACTTC,CASSLGSAGGETQYF
TRBJ2-2,TRBV7-8,few,.,TGTGCCAGCAGCCCGAACACCGGGGAGCTGTTTTTT,CASSPNTGELFF
TRBJ2-5,TRBV7-6,.,.,TGTGCCAGCAGCTTAGCAGGACTGGGTCCCGGTGGGACCCAGTACTTC,CASSLAGLGPGGTQYF
TRBJ2-7,TRBV7-8,.,.,TGTGCCAGCAGCGAGGTTGATGAGCAGTACTTC,CASSEVDEQYF
TRBJ2-1,TRBV7-6,.,.,TGTGCCAGCACCAAAGGGGGGCCTGTTTACAATGAGCAGTTCTTC,CASTKGGPVYNEQFF
TRBJ2-3,TRBV5-1,.,TRBD2,TGCGCCAGCAGCTTGACTAGCGGGGGGGATACGCAGTATTTT,CASSLTSGGDTQYF
TRBJ2-4,TRBV19,.,TRBD1,TGTGCCAGTCGAGGACAGGGGCTAGCCAAAAACATTCAGTACTTC,CASRGQGLAKNIQYF
TRBJ1-1,TRBV6-5,.,TRBD1,TGTGCCAGCAGAAAACTGGACAGGGAGAACACTGAAGCTTTCTTT,CASRKLDRENTEAFF
TRBJ2-5,TRBV18,.,TRBD1,TGTGCCAGCTCACAGGGGGCAGAATACAAGAGGGAGACCCAGTACTTC,CASSQGAEYKRETQYF
TRBJ1-6,TRBV5-5,.,.,TGTGCCAGCAGCCGACAGTATAATTCACCCCTCCACTTT,CASSRQYNSPLHF
TRBJ2-3,TRBV27,.,.,TGTGCCAGCAGTTTATATCCGGGGGGCACAGATACGCAGTATTTT,CASSLYPGGTDTQYF
TRBJ2-2,TRBV7-9,once,.,TGTGCCAGCAGCTTAGTCGGGGACTTGGCCGGGGAGCTGTTTTTT,CASSLVGDLAGELFF
TRBJ2-1,TRBV27,.,.,TGTGCCAGCAGTAGACGGGCTATTGGGGACTTCCCCTACAATGAGCAGTTCTTC,CASSRRAIGDFPYNEQFF
TRBJ1-1,TRBV19,.,.,TGTGCCAGTAGTATAGGTAGGAACACTGAAGCTTTCTTT,CASSIGRNTEAFF
TRBJ2-5,TRBV5-1,.,.,TGCGCCAGCAGCTTGTCACATTGGCAAGAGACCCAGTACTTC,CASSLSHWQETQYF
TRBJ1-3,TRBV10-3,.,TRBD1,TGTGCCATCGGCGAGGGGGCCAGAAACACCATATATTTT,CAIGEGARNTIYF
TRBJ1-1,TRBV6-1,.,.,TGTGCCAGTAAAGTGGTTGGGGGCGGGAACACTGAAGCTTTCTTT,CASKVVGGGNTEAFF
TRBJ2-5,TRBV2,.,TRBD2,TGTGCCAGCAGTGGGGGTTTAGCGGGACCTCAAGAGACCCAGTACTTC,CASSGGLAGPQETQYF
TRBJ2-3,TRBV5-6,.,.,TGTGCCAGCAGCTTGTATGGCAGGGGGGGCACAGATACGCAGTATTTT,CASSLYGRGGTDTQYF